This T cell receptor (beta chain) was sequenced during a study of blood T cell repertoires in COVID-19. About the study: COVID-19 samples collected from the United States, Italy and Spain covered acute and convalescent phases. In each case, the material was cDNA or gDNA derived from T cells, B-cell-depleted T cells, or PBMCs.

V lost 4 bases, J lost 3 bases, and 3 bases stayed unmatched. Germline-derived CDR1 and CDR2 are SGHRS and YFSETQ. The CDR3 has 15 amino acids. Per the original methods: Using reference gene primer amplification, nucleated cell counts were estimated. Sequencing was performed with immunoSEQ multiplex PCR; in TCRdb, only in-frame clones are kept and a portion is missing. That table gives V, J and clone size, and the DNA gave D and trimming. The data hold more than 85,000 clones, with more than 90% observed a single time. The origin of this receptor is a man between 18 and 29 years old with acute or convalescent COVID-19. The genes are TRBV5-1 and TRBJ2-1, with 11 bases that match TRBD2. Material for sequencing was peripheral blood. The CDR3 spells CASSKGLADYNEQFF. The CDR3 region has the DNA TGCGCCAGCAGCAAGGGACTAGCGGACTACAATGAGCAGTTCTTC. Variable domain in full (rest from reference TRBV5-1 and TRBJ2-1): KAGVTQTPRYLIKTRGQQVTLSCSPISGHRSVSWYQQTPGQGLQFLFEYFSETQRNKGNFPGRFSGRQFSNSRSEMNVSTLELGDSALYLCASSKGLADYNEQFFGPGTRLTVL.